A single sample is the source of the 28 T cell receptor beta chains below, sequenced in a study of blood T cells in healthy people across ages. Primed by a sample-barcoded 5' primer and a J-beta primer mix, a second PCR proceeded for roughly 6 to 12 cycles. TCRdb processed the 5' RACE reads anew with MiXCR; each CDR3 protein has one entry. The sample has about a million distinct CDR3 sequences, roughly 51% seen once. The sequenced sample was blood. The receptors were sampled from a woman aged 60-75 years in good health.

The chain links TRBV19 to TRBJ2-2; D is uncertain. The V gene's germline CDR1 is LNHDA and CDR2 SQIVND (reference sequence). Trimming took 6 bases from V and 6 from J, leaving 14 bases between them. CDR3 length: 14 amino acids. Here the CDR3 reads CASSSQLGSGELFF. In nucleotides, the CDR3 is TGTGCCAGTAGCAGCCAACTGGGCTCCGGGGAGCTGTTTTTT.

The table lists this clonotype with a count of one. V and J are TRBV2 and TRBJ2-7; 13 positions agree with TRBD2. The CDR3 runs to 17 residues. From germline, CDR1 is SNHLY and CDR2 FYNNEI. J lost 0 bases, V lost 3 bases, and 5 bases had no gene match. DNA for the CDR3: TGTGCCAGCAGTGAGACTAGCGGGAGGACCCTCTCCTACGAGCAGTACTTC. Protein: CASSETSGRTLSYEQYF.

The chain joins TRBV7-2 to TRBJ1-5; TRBD1 matches 9 bases. The V segment lost 5 bases and the J segment 6 bases; nucleotides outside the gene matches: 8. There are 15 residues in the CDR3. From germline, CDR1 is SGHTA and CDR2 FQGNSA. The CDR3 bases are TGTGCCAGCAGCCGGGACAGGGCTTACGGTCAGCCCCAGCATTTT. Amino acid sequence: CASSRDRAYGQPQHF. Drawing the rest from reference TRBV7-2 and TRBJ1-5, the complete variable domain is GAGVSQSPSNKVTEKGKDVELRCDPISGHTALYWYRQSLGQGLEFLIYFQGNSAPDKSGLPSDRFSAERTGGSVSTLTIQRTQQEDSAVYLCASSRDRAYGQPQHFGDGTRLSIL.

About this clonotype itself: Its ends do not fully match the called genes, so a read error is possible. The DNA of the CDR3 is TGCAGTGTACAGCCCAATAACTATAGCTACACCTTC. This codes for CSVQPNNYSYTF. This rearrangement joins TRBV20-1 to TRBJ1-2, with D uncertain. From germline, CDR1 is DFQATT and CDR2 SNEGSKA (reference sequence). The CDR3 runs 12 residues.

This clonotype was detected a few times. The J gene is TRBJ2-3, the V gene TRBV10-3; D remains unclear. Trimming pared 9 bases from V and 0 bases from J, leaving 13 bases between. Germline V gives CDR1 ENHRY, CDR2 SYGVKD. This CDR3 is built from 14 residues. The CDR3 DNA follows: TGTGCCATGGCCGGCGTAACTAGCACAGATACGCAGTATTTT. It encodes CAMAGVTSTDTQYF.

The chain uses TRBV4-1 and TRBJ2-5; 13 bases line up with TRBD2. Trimming took 0 bases from V and 11 from J; bases not matched to a gene: 12. Looked up from germline, CDR1 is MGHRA and CDR2 is YSYEKL. This CDR3 has 17 amino acids. CDR3 protein: CASSQDHPGLAGEPQYF. DNA of the CDR3: TGCGCCAGCAGCCAAGACCATCCAGGACTAGCGGGAGAGCCGCAGTACTTC.

This chain connects TRBV3-1 to TRBJ1-1; possibly TRBD1 for D (5 bases). Trimming cost V 3 bases and J 0 bases, with 14 bases left between them. The CDR3 is 16 amino acids. Germline CDR1 is LGHDT and CDR2 is YNNKEL (reference sequence). The CDR3 region is CASSQRPTGVNTEAFF. The CDR3 nucleotides read TGTGCCAGCAGCCAGAGACCCACAGGAGTGAACACTGAAGCTTTCTTT. The complete variable domain, with remaining parts taken from reference TRBV3-1 and TRBJ1-1, reads DTAVSQTPKYLVTQMGNDKSIKCEQNLGHDTMYWYKQDSKKFLKIMFSYNNKELIINETVPNRFSPKSPDKAHLNLHINSLELGDSAVYFCASSQRPTGVNTEAFFGQGTRLTVV.

This clonotype has just a few counts. The chain couples TRBV7-2 to TRBJ1-4; D is perhaps TRBD1 (6 bases). Germline V gene data show CDR1 as SGHTA and CDR2 as FQGNSA. The CDR3 is made up of 15 amino acids. Trimming removed 1 base at V and 8 bases at J, with 14 bases between. CDR3 protein: CASSLVSGEGEKLFF. The CDR3 bases are TGTGCCAGCAGCTTAGTATCAGGGGAGGGCGAAAAACTGTTTTTT. Full variable domain (rest looked up from reference TRBV7-2 and TRBJ1-4): GAGVSQSPSNKVTEKGKDVELRCDPISGHTALYWYRQSLGQGLEFLIYFQGNSAPDKSGLPSDRFSAERTGGSVSTLTIQRTQQEDSAVYLCASSLVSGEGEKLFFGSGTQLSVL.

The chain joins TRBV27 to TRBJ1-1; 12 bases are a match to TRBD1. The germline gives CDR1 MNHEY, CDR2 SMNVEV (reference sequence). V lost 2 bases, J lost 3 bases, and 4 bases stayed unmatched. The CDR3 loop spans 16 amino acids. The CDR3 here is CASSLRGQGAHTEAFF. DNA for the CDR3: TGTGCCAGCAGTTTAAGGGGACAGGGGGCCCACACTGAAGCTTTCTTT.

The V and J genes are TRBV11-2 and TRBJ2-3; D gene uncertain. The V end was cut by 0 bases, the J end by 4 bases, with 2 bases between. Germline CDR1 SGHAT, CDR2 FQNNGV. The CDR3 length is 12 residues. CDR3 nucleotide sequence: TGTGCCAGCAGCTTAGAGCCAGATACGCAGTATTTT. Translating gives CASSLEPDTQYF.

The table lists this clonotype with many counts. This sequence joins TRBV7-3 and TRBJ2-7, with 7 bases lining up with TRBD2. Germline CDR1 is SGHTA and CDR2 is FQGTGA. This CDR3 has 14 residues. The V gene end was trimmed by 3 bases and the J gene end by 4 bases; junction bases not matched to a gene: 6. The CDR3 bases are TGTGCCAGCAGCTTCTCTAGCGGACCATACGAGCAGTACTTC. Encoded protein: CASSFSSGPYEQYF.

The V gene is TRBV2, the J gene TRBJ2-5, with TRBD2 matching 8 bases. The V gene end was trimmed by 6 bases and the J gene end by 2 bases; junction bases not matched to a gene: 5. This CDR3 is built from 14 residues. Germline V gene sequence: CDR1 SNHLY, CDR2 FYNNEI. The CDR3 region has the DNA TGTGCCAGCAGGCGACTAGCGTCACAAGAGACCCAGTACTTC. Amino acids: CASRRLASQETQYF.

This chain joins TRBV6-1 and TRBJ2-2, with D perhaps TRBD1 (9 bases). V lost 6 bases and J 5 bases, leaving 19 bases between the germline ends. This CDR3 contains 16 residues. The germline gives CDR1 MNHNS, CDR2 SASEGT. CDR3 nucleotide sequence: TGTGCCAGCAGAACTAGCGGACAGGGGAGTACCGGGGAGCTGTTTTTT. Encoded protein: CASRTSGQGSTGELFF.

This clonotype came up a few times. The V call is TRBV7-8, the J call TRBJ2-7; maybe TRBD2 (7 bases). Germline CDR1 SGHVS, CDR2 FQNEAQ. The CDR3 totals 14 residues. The ends were cut back, 4 bases at V and 6 bases at J, with 16 bases in the middle. The DNA for the CDR3 is TGTGCCAGCAGCTCCGTTGCGGGGGCGGCCGAGCAGTACTTC. Translating it yields CASSSVAGAAEQYF.

V gene TRBV15 combines with J gene TRBJ1-5; D ambiguous. The CDR3 is 18 residues long. Germline assignment: CDR1 LNHNV and CDR2 YYDKDF (reference sequence). Deletions cut 2 bases from V and 2 bases from J, with 19 bases between. DNA of the CDR3: TGTGCCACCAGCAGATATAGCCCTGTTGTCCTTCGCAATCAGCCCCAGCATTTT. Translated: CATSRYSPVVLRNQPQHF.

The chain couples TRBV6-2 or TRBV6-3 to TRBJ2-2; 8 nucleotides agree with TRBD1. CDR3 length: 15 residues. Germline-derived CDR1 and CDR2 are MNHEY and SVGEGT. The J segment lost 4 bases and the V segment lost 7 bases, leaving 8 bases of the junction unmatched. For the CDR3, the DNA is TGTGCCAGCAACAAAGACAGGGGTCTCACCGGGGAGCTGTTTTTT. Translation gives CASNKDRGLTGELFF.

The V and J genes are TRBV27 and TRBJ2-7, with TRBD2 identical over 12 bases. The V gene end was trimmed by 7 bases and the J gene end by 4 bases; junction bases not matched to a gene: 5. CDR1 is MNHEY and CDR2 is SMNVEV in the germline V gene (reference sequence). The CDR3 runs 14 residues. CDR3 nucleotides: TGTGCCAGCACCCGGACTAGCGGGACGTACGAGCAGTACTTC. This gives the protein CASTRTSGTYEQYF.

This clonotype occurred a few times. The rearrangement joins TRBV20-1 to TRBJ2-1; no clear D gene. The CDR3 loop spans 14 amino acids. Germline-derived CDR1 and CDR2 are DFQATT and SNEGSKA (reference sequence). V was trimmed by 1 base and J by 4 bases, leaving 11 bases between them. CDR3 coding DNA: TGCAGTGCTAGAGCTGTGGACCGATACAATGAGCAGTTCTTC. Residues: CSARAVDRYNEQFF.

This clonotype was counted at least ten times. Here the CDR3 reads CSATPGTSSPPQHF. CDR3 DNA: TGCAGTGCCACGCCCGGGACATCTTCCCCCCCCCAGCATTTT. The chain employs TRBV20-1 and TRBJ1-5; maybe TRBD1 (6 bases). Germline CDR1 DFQATT, CDR2 SNEGSKA (reference sequence). V was clipped by 6 bases and J by 10 bases, with 22 bases between them. The CDR3 is 14 amino acids.

This chain uses TRBV4-1 with TRBJ2-3, with 10 bases matching TRBD2. The CDR3 loop spans 17 amino acids. Germline lookup yields CDR1 MGHRA and CDR2 YSYEKL. J gave up 4 bases and V 6 bases, and 13 bases lay outside the gene matches. CDR3 region: CASRPDRLAGSADTQYF. CDR3 in DNA: TGCGCCAGCAGGCCCGACAGACTAGCGGGTAGTGCAGATACGCAGTATTTT.

The V and J genes are TRBV20-1 and TRBJ2-5, with 9 bases lining up with TRBD1. The DNA end is a closer match to TRBJ2-7, so the J assignment may be wrong. CDR1 DFQATT and CDR2 SNEGSKA come from the germline V gene (reference sequence). This CDR3 has 19 residues. The CDR3 spells CSARDYLTGQGHLLYEQYF. DNA of the CDR3: TGCAGTGCTAGAGATTACCTAACGGGACAGGGTCACTTACTTTACGAGCAGTACTTC.

The J gene is TRBJ2-4, the V gene TRBV7-2; tentatively, D is TRBD1 or TRBD2 (6 bases each). The assigned J gene may be wrong: the sequence end matches TRBJ2-7 better. Per the germline V gene, CDR1 is SGHTA and CDR2 is FQGNSA. The CDR3 extends over 14 amino acids. The CDR3 DNA follows: TGTGCCAGCAGCTTATCTCGGGGGCAGTACGAGCAGTACTTC. Its protein is CASSLSRGQYEQYF.

This clonotype has a handful of counts. The V and J genes are TRBV4-1 and TRBJ1-2, with 7 bases identical to TRBD1. The CDR3 is made up of 16 amino acids. The trim removed 2 bases at V and 7 bases at J, leaving 13 bases unmatched. Germline loops: CDR1 MGHRA, CDR2 YSYEKL. CDR3 nucleotides: TGCGCCAGCAGCCAACCTCCGGACAGGAGAAGGGGTGGCTACACCTTC. Its translation is CASSQPPDRRRGGYTF.

This clonotype occurred a few times. The V and J genes are TRBV27 and TRBJ2-5; 8 nucleotides line up with TRBD2. The CDR3 extends over 14 amino acids. The ends lost 3 bases at V and 2 bases at J; junction bases unmatched: 2. Germline lookup yields CDR1 MNHEY and CDR2 SMNVEV (reference sequence). The CDR3 DNA sequence: TGTGCCAGCAGTTTTAGCGGGGCACAAGAGACCCAGTACTTC. It codes for CASSFSGAQETQYF.

This chain links TRBV3-1 with TRBJ2-3; D unresolved. Germline lookup yields CDR1 LGHDT and CDR2 YNNKEL (reference sequence). Between the trimmed V and J ends, which lost 6 bases and 0 bases, there was a span of 10 bases. CDR3 size: 14 residues. CDR3 in amino acids: CASSHVGSTDTQYF. DNA for the CDR3: TGTGCCAGCAGTCACGTCGGGAGCACAGATACGCAGTATTTT.

The chain has TRBV20-1 and TRBJ1-2; D might be TRBD1 (6 bases). The germline CDR1 and CDR2 sequences are DFQATT and SNEGSKA (reference sequence). The CDR3 loop spans 14 amino acids. Between the trimmed V and J ends, which lost 2 bases and 5 bases, there was a span of 15 bases. CDR3: CSARPTGSGYGYTF. The CDR3 nucleotides read TGCAGTGCTAGACCCACAGGGTCGGGTTATGGCTACACCTTC.

This chain links TRBV10-2 with TRBJ2-5; 9 nucleotides line up with TRBD1. The germline gives CDR1 WSHSY, CDR2 SAAADI. The CDR3 length is 12 residues. The V and J ends lost 10 bases and 5 bases, in that order; junction bases with no gene match: 5. The CDR3 reads CATGTGWETQYF. The CDR3, as DNA: TGCGCCACCGGGACAGGGTGGGAGACCCAGTACTTC.

The chain joins TRBV12-3 or TRBV12-4 to TRBJ2-7; D possibly corresponds to TRBD2 (5 bases). This CDR3 is built from 16 residues. Trimming shortened V by 6 bases and J by 3 bases, and 21 bases separated the two germline ends. The CDR3, as DNA: TGTGCCAGCAGCCGCGAAATCTTACGGGATTACTACGAGCAGTACTTC. As protein: CASSREILRDYYEQYF.